Included here is one T cell receptor beta chain sequence, with context. This sample is drawn from a study of blood T cell repertoires in COVID-19. Study-wide context: Acute and convalescent COVID-19 specimens originated in the United States, Italy and Spain.

Germline V gives CDR1 SGDLS, CDR2 YYNGEE. The CDR3 covers 17 residues. The V gene lost 0 bases and the J gene lost 3 bases, with 16 bases spanning the gap. In the original workflow: For nucleated cells, counts were estimated from reference gene primer amplification. The data were produced by immunoSEQ multiplex PCR, yet TCRdb's version contains in-frame clones alone and is incomplete. That table furnishes V, J and clone size, whereas the DNA furnished D and trimming. This repertoire shows a few hundred thousand clones, approximately 90% found once; its top ten account for less than 15%. This sequence originates from a woman under 30 who had recovered from COVID-19. The V gene is TRBV9, the J gene TRBJ2-1; the D gene is possibly TRBD1 (6 bases). Sequencing was performed on peripheral blood. The CDR3 reads CASSVGTTGHNYNEQFF. The CDR3 coding sequence is TGTGCCAGCAGCGTAGGAACTACAGGGCATAACTACAATGAGCAGTTCTTC.